Given below is one TCR beta chain in context. The data belong to a study of blood T cell repertoires in COVID-19. Study in general: Acute and convalescent COVID-19 samples came from the United States, Italy and Spain. Nucleic acid was either cDNA or gDNA, and it came from T cells, B-cell-depleted T cells, or PBMCs.

CDR1 is SGHNT and CDR2 is YYREEE in the germline V gene (reference sequence). The CDR3 consists of 15 residues. After removal of 0 bases from V and 5 bases from J, the junction contained 3 bases not matched to a gene. The protocol was immunoSEQ multiplex PCR, while the TCRdb copy is restricted to in-frame clones and leaves out a portion. The sample gives almost 400,000 clones, approximately 90% of which show up once; about 0.89% is in the top ten. This receptor was taken from a woman aged 25 to 39 with acute COVID-19. The specimen was PBMCs or T cells enriched from blood (not recorded which). V is TRBV5-4 and J is TRBJ2-3; 10 nucleotides align to TRBD2. This CDR3 is CASSLGLAGLDTQYF. CDR3 nucleotide sequence: TGTGCCAGCAGCTTGGGACTAGCGGGCCTAGATACGCAGTATTTT.